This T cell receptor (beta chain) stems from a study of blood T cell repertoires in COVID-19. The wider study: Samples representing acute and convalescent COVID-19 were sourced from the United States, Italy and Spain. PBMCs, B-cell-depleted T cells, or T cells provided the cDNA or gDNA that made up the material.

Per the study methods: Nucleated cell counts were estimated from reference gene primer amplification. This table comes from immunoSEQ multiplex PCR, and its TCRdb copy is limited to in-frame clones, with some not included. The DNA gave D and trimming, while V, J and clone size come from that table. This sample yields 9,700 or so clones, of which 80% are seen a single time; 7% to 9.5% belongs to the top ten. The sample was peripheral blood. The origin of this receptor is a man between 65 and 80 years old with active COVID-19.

The chain's CDR3 is CASSFSSGRGAGEQFF. The CDR3 nucleotides read TGTGCCAGCAGTTTTTCCAGCGGGAGAGGGGCGGGAGAGCAGTTCTTC. The rearrangement links TRBV27 to TRBJ2-1, with 8 nucleotides matching TRBD2. This CDR3 is built from 16 residues. Germline trimming cut 3 bases from V and 10 bases from J; bases unmatched to any gene: 14. CDR1 and CDR2 (germline): MNHEY, SMNVEV (reference sequence).